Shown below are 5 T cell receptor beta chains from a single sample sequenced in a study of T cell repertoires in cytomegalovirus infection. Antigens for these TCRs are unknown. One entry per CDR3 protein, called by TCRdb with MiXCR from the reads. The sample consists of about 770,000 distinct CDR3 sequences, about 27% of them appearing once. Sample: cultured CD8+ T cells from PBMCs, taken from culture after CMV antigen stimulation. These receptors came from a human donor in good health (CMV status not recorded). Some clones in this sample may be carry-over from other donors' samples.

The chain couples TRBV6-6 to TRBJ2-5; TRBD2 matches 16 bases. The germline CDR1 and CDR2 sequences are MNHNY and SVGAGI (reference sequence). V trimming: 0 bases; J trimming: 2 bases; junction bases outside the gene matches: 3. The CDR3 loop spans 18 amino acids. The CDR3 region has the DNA TGTGCCAGCAGTTACTCGGGACTAGCGGGGGGGGGTCAAGAGACCCAGTACTTC. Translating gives CASSYSGLAGGGQETQYF.

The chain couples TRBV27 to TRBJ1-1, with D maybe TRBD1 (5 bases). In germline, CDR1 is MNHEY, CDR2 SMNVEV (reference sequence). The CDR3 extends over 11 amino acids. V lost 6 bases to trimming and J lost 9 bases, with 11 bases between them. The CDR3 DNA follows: TGTGCCAGCAGCGTCGGGACTCAAGCTTTCTTT. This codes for CASSVGTQAFF.

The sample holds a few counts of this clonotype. CDR3 region: CASSEGFNNEQFF. The CDR3 DNA sequence: TGTGCCAGCAGCGAGGGGTTCAACAATGAGCAGTTCTTC. The chain links TRBV11-3 to TRBJ2-1; D may match TRBD1 or TRBD2 (5 bases each). This CDR3 has 13 amino acids. Trimming left V 5 bases short and J 5 bases short, with 10 bases between. CDR1 and CDR2 from the germline V gene are SGHNT and YENEEA.

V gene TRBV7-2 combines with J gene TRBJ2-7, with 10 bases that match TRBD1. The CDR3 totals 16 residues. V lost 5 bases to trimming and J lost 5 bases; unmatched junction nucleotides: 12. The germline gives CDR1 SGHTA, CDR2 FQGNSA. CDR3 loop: CASSLTGTGVKNEQYF. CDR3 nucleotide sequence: TGTGCCAGCAGCCTCACCGGGACAGGGGTCAAGAACGAGCAGTACTTC.

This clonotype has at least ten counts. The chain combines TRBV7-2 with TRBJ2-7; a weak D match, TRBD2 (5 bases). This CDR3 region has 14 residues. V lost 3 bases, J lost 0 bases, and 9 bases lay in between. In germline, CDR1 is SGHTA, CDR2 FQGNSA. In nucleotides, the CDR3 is TGTGCCAGCAGCTTTCTGGGGAGCTCCTACGAGCAGTACTTC. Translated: CASSFLGSSYEQYF.